This T cell receptor (beta chain) was found in a study of blood T cell repertoires in COVID-19. As for the study in general: Sources were T cells, B-cell-depleted T cells, or PBMCs; the material itself was cDNA or gDNA.

The method was immunoSEQ multiplex PCR; TCRdb's version includes in-frame clones alone and lacks a portion of them. Of roughly 410,000 clones detected, approximately 87% appear once; the ten largest clones hold about 2.1%. A word on this clone: Other nucleotide sequences from this sample produce the same CDR3.

This CDR3 contains 13 residues. Germline V gene sequence: CDR1 LGHDT, CDR2 YNNKEL (reference sequence). With 4 bases clipped from V and 4 bases from J, the junction kept 0 bases outside the gene matches. The receptor was derived from a woman in her sixties with COVID-19, enrolled during active disease. The rearrangement joins TRBV3-1 (or the pseudogene TRBV3-2) to TRBJ1-1, with 10 bases that match TRBD1. The sample comprised peripheral blood. CDR3 nucleotide sequence: TGTGCCAGCAGCCGGGACAGGGGCACTGAAGCTTTCTTT. It specifies CASSRDRGTEAFF.